This TCR beta chain was documented in a study of cytomegalovirus exposure and HLA in healthy donors. The V gene lost 0 bases and the J gene lost 5 bases, with 10 bases spanning the gap. CDR1 is SQVTM, CDR2 ANQGSEA, per germline. CDR3 length: 13 amino acids. PCR involved 60 Vbeta and 13 Jbeta primers. Assay: immunoSEQ multiplex PCR; the TCRdb copy retains only in-frame clones and omits some. The sample contains approximately 170,000 clones, approximately 80% of which appear only once. What was sequenced was PBMCs. This TCR derives from a male donor in good health and CMV-seropositive. This rearrangement joins TRBV29-1 to TRBJ2-5; D gene ambiguous. CDR3 protein: CSVEDLVGETQYF. CDR3 bases: TGCAGCGTTGAAGATCTGGTCGGGGAGACCCAGTACTTC.